This T cell receptor beta chain was captured in a study of response to subunit inactivated influenza vaccine. Broader study findings: Each seasonal influenza vaccination recruits few new T cells, the authors suggested.

For this clonotype: Its antigen is currently unknown.

TCRdb recomputed calls from the RT-PCR reads with MiXCR, one row per CDR3 protein. The sample includes around 580,000 distinct CDR3 sequences, approximately 14% of them seen just once. CDR1 is SQVTM and CDR2 is ANQGSEA in the germline V gene. The CDR3 has 12 residues. V was clipped by 5 bases and J by 2 bases, with 10 bases between them. This chain links TRBV29-1 with TRBJ2-7; D ambiguous. The clonotype originates from a man aged 45 to 65 who received an inactivated influenza vaccine. Source: PBMCs from blood, taken 11 to 12 days after vaccination. The CDR3 reads CSVKVNPYEQYF. For the CDR3, the DNA is TGCAGCGTTAAAGTGAATCCCTACGAGCAGTACTTC.